The rows below give T cell receptor beta chains drawn from one sample of a study of Graves' ophthalmopathy and Graves' hyperthyroidism. Each CDR3 protein gets one entry after TCRdb re-called the multiplex PCR reads with MiXCR. The sample yields 900,000 to 1,200,000 distinct CDR3 sequences, about 36% seen once. Sequenced material: peripheral blood or thyroid tissue (not recorded which). These receptors all stem from an adult man with Graves' hyperthyroidism. Each CDR3 is given with its conserved first and last residue. D genes are given only for firm matches. A row's size may be missing; if present it is once, few, many or a size class.

v_call	cdr3_length	clone_size	d_call	j_call	cdr3_nt	cdr3_aa
TRBV11-2	16	many	TRBD1	TRBJ2-5	TGTGCCAGCAGGGCCCCTTTCAGGGGGCAACAAGAGACCCAGTACTTC	CASRAPFRGQQETQYF
TRBV12-3/TRBV12-4	13	few	TRBD2	TRBJ2-5	TGTGCCAGCAGACGGACTAGCATCGAGACCCAGTACTTC	CASRRTSIETQYF
TRBV7-9	15	once	TRBD1	TRBJ2-1	TGTGCCAGCAGCTTAGGACAGGGGAATAGGTATGAGCAGTTCTTC	CASSLGQGNRYEQFF
TRBV19	13	many	NA	TRBJ2-2	TGTGCCAGTAGTAAGGACGGGGCTGGGGAGCTGTTTTTT	CASSKDGAGELFF
TRBV25-1	17	NA	NA	TRBJ1-2	TGTGCCACCAACCAGGCTCCTATACAGGGAAAATTTCGTGGCTACACCTTC	CATNQAPIQGKFRGYTF
TRBV5-1	15	many	TRBD1	TRBJ1-1	TGCGCCAGCAGCTCCGCCGGGACAGCGAACACTGAAGCTTTCTTT	CASSSAGTANTEAFF
TRBV5-5	15	many	NA	TRBJ1-2	TGTGCCAGCAGCCTCGGGGGCAGTTTGGGACTTGGCTACACCTTC	CASSLGGSLGLGYTF
TRBV6-2/TRBV6-3	15	few	TRBD1	TRBJ1-2	TGTGCCAGCAGTGCGTTGCCGGGACAGGGGGAAGGCTACACCTTC	CASSALPGQGEGYTF
TRBV6-1	12	many	NA	TRBJ1-2	TGTGCCAGTCAACACTCTAACTATGGCTACACCTTC	CASQHSNYGYTF
TRBV29-1	11	NA	NA	TRBJ2-7	TGCAGCGTGACAAACTCCGCCGAGCAGTACTTC	CSVTNSAEQYF
TRBV20-1	10	many	NA	TRBJ2-7	TGCAGTGCTAGAAGGGACGAGCAGTACTTC	CSARRDEQYF
TRBV19	13	many	NA	TRBJ2-2	TGTGCCAGTAGCCCCCTGGGCGGCGGGGAGCTGTTTTTT	CASSPLGGGELFF
TRBV29-1	14	many	NA	TRBJ1-1	TGCAGCGTTGGGGTTCTAAATAAGGACACTGAAGCTTTCTTT	CSVGVLNKDTEAFF
TRBV4-1	14	few	NA	TRBJ2-7	TGCGCCAGCCGACAGATGGCAGGCGACTACGAGCAGTACTTC	CASRQMAGDYEQYF
TRBV5-1	14	many	NA	TRBJ2-2	TGCGCCAGCAAGAAGACAGAGAACACCGGGGAGCTGTTTTTT	CASKKTENTGELFF
TRBV20-1	14	many	TRBD2	TRBJ2-5	TGCAGTGCCCCGGGGGGGTTAGCGTTGGAGACCCAGTACTTC	CSAPGGLALETQYF
TRBV29-1	14	NA	NA	TRBJ1-2	TGCAGCGTTGAGACGGGGGTAAGGGGATATGGCTACACCTTC	CSVETGVRGYGYTF
TRBV6-6	8	NA	NA	TRBJ1-2	TGTGCCAGCGGGTCTCAATATTTC	CASGSQYF
TRBV9	15	many	NA	TRBJ1-1	TGTGCCAGCAGCGTAAGGGAGGGAATGAACACTGAAGCTTTCTTT	CASSVREGMNTEAFF
TRBV25-1	17	NA	TRBD1	TRBJ2-2	TGTGCCAGCAGTTACCGCCCGGACAGGGGGGACACCGGGGAGCTGTTTTTT	CASSYRPDRGDTGELFF
TRBV27	14	few	NA	TRBJ2-5	TGTGCCAGCAGTTTTTTGGGCCCGGGAGAGACCCAGTACTTC	CASSFLGPGETQYF
TRBV10-3	15	NA	NA	TRBJ2-4	TGTGCCATTAGTGAAACCGACCGAGCCAAAAACATTCAGTACTTC	CAISETDRAKNIQYF
TRBV27	16	few	NA	TRBJ1-5	TGTGCCAGCAGCCCAGAACAGGGTTATAGCAATCAGCCCCAGCATTTT	CASSPEQGYSNQPQHF
TRBV6-5	13	NA	TRBD1	TRBJ1-4	TGTGCCAGCAGTGGTAGACAGGGGGAAAAACTGTTTTTT	CASSGRQGEKLFF
TRBV6-5	11	NA	NA	TRBJ1-5	TGTGCCAGCGAGACAGAAGAGACCCAGCATTTT	CASETEETQHF
TRBV10-3	14	few	NA	TRBJ2-7	TGTGCCATCGGGCGCACAGCAAGCTCCTACGAGCAGTACTTC	CAIGRTASSYEQYF
TRBV6-5	13	many	NA	TRBJ1-5	TGTGCCACCATGGACGGCAGCAATCAGCCCCAGCATTTT	CATMDGSNQPQHF